Listed below are T cell receptor beta chains from one sample, sequenced in a study of a mutant IDH1 vaccine in newly diagnosed glioma. Their recognized antigens are unknown. Profiling relied on immunoSEQ multiplex PCR, and the TCRdb table lists in-frame clones only, not all of them. In the table there are about 86,000 clones, around 85% of which are singletons. Sequenced here: PBMCs, sampled from a glioma patient whose treatment included an IDH1 peptide vaccine. The receptor source for this set is a man aged 25-45 years with glioma. Some clones in this sample may be carry-over from other donors' samples. Both conserved end residues are part of each CDR3. Rows give clone size only sometimes, using once, few, many, or a class for an expanded clone.

>TRBV9|-|TRBJ2-3
CASSVEVAGAQYF
>TRBV7-9|-|TRBJ2-1
CASSLPLGNEQFF
>TRBV7-3|-|TRBJ1-1
CASSLIAGGAAEAFF
>TRBV5-5|-|TRBJ2-1
CASSPSLAGLYNEQFF
>TRBV14|-|TRBJ2-1
CASSQDPFGAGGNEQFF
>TRBV9|-|-
CASSVGPRSYEQYF
>TRBV9|-|TRBJ2-3
CASSVERGDTQYF
>TRBV4-1|-|TRBJ1-1
CASSLLPRNTEAFF
>TRBV27|-|TRBJ1-2
CASSPGYGYTF
>TRBV5-4|once|TRBJ2-7
CASSHHPRQGREQYF
>TRBV11-2|-|TRBJ2-2
CASRRGQGPRGFGGELFF
>TRBV7-8|-|TRBJ2-7
CASSLALSGKAYEQYF
>TRBV7-6|-|TRBJ2-3
CASSLVFQRESDTQYF
>TRBV4-3|-|TRBJ1-1
CASSQVLHPPAAFF
>TRBV4-2|-|TRBJ2-7
CASSQDLAEPIYEQYF
>TRBV28|few|TRBJ2-7
CASSPRGPYEQYF
>TRBV13|-|TRBJ2-2
CASRRGPGELFF
>TRBV27|-|TRBJ1-1
CASSLFRGNTEAFF
>TRBV4-1|-|TRBJ2-2
CASSQYKKTGGRGNTGELFF
>TRBV28|-|TRBJ1-1
CASCLHRVNTEAFF
>TRBV20-1|few|TRBJ1-1
CSARWTEAFF
>TRBV5-1|-|TRBJ2-5
CASRGGGNQETQYF
>TRBV7-9|-|TRBJ1-2
CASSSRDRGVYNGYTF
>TRBV30|few|TRBJ1-5
CAWSINANQPQHF
>TRBV18|-|TRBJ2-7
CASSPSGRVGGLDYEQYF
>TRBV7-3|-|TRBJ2-2
CASSPPRGELFF
>TRBV5-1|-|TRBJ2-5
CASSQAPGQGAKETQYF
>TRBV14|-|TRBJ2-2
CASSLRPDVRTGELFF
>TRBV6-5|-|TRBJ1-2
CASSYAGASYGYTF
>TRBV28|-|TRBJ1-3
CASSPPGNTIYF
>TRBV28|-|TRBJ2-7
CASSKPGQGKYEQYF
>TRBV6-6|-|TRBJ2-7
CASSSDTARNEQYF
>TRBV27|-|TRBJ2-7
CASSTSGFTYEQYF
>TRBV5-8|-|TRBJ2-2
CASSSANTGELFF
>TRBV18|-|TRBJ1-6
CASSPQGAGNSPLHF
>TRBV28|-|TRBJ1-2
CASSLRNRYYGYTF
>TRBV5-1|-|TRBJ2-7
CASSTHREGTVGYEQYF
>TRBV1|-|TRBJ1-2
CTSSLGRQGGYTF
>TRBV19|-|TRBJ1-2
CATSPPTGYGYTF
>TRBV2|-|-
CASSEGDTATYEQYF
>TRBV10-3|-|TRBJ2-2
CASHRGADTGELFF
>TRBV5-1|-|-
CASSAQGARYEQYF
>TRBV4-1|-|TRBJ1-2
CASSQEFRTGGYYTF
>TRBV27|-|TRBJ2-2
CASSLSYTGELFF
>TRBV5-1|-|TRBJ1-1
CASSLGTGENEAFF
>TRBV29-1|-|TRBJ2-1
CSAGNPGLAGNEQFF
>TRBV10-2|-|TRBJ2-7
CASRSYEQYF
>TRBV4-1|once|TRBJ2-4
CASSQPGNLDIQYF
>TRBV6-5|-|TRBJ1-1
CASESPGRRNTEAFF